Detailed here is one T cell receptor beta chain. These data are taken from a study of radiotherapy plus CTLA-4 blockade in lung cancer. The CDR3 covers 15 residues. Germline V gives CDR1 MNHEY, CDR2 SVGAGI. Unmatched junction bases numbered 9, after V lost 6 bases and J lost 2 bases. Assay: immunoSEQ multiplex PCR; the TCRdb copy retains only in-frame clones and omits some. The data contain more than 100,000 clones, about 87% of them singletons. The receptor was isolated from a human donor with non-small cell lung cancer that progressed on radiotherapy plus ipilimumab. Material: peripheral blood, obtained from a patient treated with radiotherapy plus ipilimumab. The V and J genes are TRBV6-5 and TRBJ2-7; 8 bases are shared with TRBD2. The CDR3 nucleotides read TGTGCCAGCAGGAAAGGACTAGCCAAAACCTACGAGCAGTACTTC. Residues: CASRKGLAKTYEQYF.